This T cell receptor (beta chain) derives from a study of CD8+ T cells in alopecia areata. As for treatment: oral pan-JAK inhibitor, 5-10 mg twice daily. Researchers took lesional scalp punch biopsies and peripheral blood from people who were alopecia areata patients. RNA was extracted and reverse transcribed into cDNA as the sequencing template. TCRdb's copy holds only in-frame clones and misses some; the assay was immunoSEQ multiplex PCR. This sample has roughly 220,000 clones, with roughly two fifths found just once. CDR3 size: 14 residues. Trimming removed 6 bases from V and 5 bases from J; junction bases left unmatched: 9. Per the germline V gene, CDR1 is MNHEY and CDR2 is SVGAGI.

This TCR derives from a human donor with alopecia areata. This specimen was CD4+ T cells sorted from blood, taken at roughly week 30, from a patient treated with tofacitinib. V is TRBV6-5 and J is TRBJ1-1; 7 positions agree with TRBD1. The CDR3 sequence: CASRATGRGTEAFF. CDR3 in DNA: TGTGCCAGCAGAGCGACAGGGAGGGGAACTGAAGCTTTCTTT.